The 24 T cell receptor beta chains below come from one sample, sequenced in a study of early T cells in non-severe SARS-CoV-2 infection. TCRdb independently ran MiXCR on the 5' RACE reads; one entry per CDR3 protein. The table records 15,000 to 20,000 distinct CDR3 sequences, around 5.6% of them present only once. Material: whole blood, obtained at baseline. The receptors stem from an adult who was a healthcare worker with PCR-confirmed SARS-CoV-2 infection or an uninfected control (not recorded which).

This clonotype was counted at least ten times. In nucleotides, the CDR3 is TGCAGTGCTAGAGACCCAAATAGCGGGGGGGCAGTCAATGAGCAGTTCTTC. This translates into CSARDPNSGGAVNEQFF. The V call is TRBV20-1, the J call TRBJ2-1; TRBD2 agrees at 11 bases. This CDR3 is built from 17 residues. CDR1 and CDR2 (germline): DFQATT, SNEGSKA (reference sequence). The ends lost 0 bases at V and 6 bases at J; junction bases unmatched: 10.

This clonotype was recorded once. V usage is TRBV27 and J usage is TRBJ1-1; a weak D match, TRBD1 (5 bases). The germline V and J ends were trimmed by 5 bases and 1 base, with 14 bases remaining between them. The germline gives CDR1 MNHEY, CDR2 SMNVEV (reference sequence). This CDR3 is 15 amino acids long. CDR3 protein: CASSLPGTSNTEAFF. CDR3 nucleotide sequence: TGTGCCAGCAGTCTTCCCGGGACGTCGAACACTGAAGCTTTCTTT.

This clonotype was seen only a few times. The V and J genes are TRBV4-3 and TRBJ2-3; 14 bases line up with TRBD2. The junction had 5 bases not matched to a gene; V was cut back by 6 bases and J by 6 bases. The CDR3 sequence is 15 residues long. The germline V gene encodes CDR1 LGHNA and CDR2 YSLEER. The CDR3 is CASSRLAGGSDTQYF. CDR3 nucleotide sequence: TGCGCCAGCAGTCGACTAGCGGGGGGGTCGGATACGCAGTATTTT.

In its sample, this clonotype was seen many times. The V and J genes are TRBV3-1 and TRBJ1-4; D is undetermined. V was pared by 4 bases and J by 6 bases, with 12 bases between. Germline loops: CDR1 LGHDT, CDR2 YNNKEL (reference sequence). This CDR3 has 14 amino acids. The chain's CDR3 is CASSLGSLDEKLFF. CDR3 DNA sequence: TGTGCCAGCAGCCTGGGCAGCCTTGATGAAAAACTGTTTTTT.

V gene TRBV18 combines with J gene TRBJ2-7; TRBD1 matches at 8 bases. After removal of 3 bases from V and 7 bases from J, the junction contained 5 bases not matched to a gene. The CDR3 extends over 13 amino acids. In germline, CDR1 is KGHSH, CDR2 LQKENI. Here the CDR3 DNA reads TGTGCCAGCTCACCCACGACAGGGGAAGAGCAGTACTTC. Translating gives CASSPTTGEEQYF.

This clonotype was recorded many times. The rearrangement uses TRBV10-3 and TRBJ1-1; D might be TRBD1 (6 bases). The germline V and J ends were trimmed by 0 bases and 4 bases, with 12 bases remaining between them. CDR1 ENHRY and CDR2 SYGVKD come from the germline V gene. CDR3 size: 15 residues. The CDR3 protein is CAISESGGRGTEAFF. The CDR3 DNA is TGTGCCATCAGTGAGTCAGGGGGAAGGGGCACTGAAGCTTTCTTT.

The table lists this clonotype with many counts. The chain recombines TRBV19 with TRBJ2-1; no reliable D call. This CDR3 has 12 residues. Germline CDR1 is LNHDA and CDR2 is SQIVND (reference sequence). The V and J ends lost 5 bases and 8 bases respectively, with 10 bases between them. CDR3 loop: CASSGPEHEQFF. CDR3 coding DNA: TGTGCCAGTAGTGGGCCGGAACATGAGCAGTTCTTC. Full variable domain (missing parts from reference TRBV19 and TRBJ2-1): DGGITQSPKYLFRKEGQNVTLSCEQNLNHDAMYWYRQDPGQGLRLIYYSQIVNDFQKGDIAEGYSVSREKKESFPLTVTSAQKNPTAFYLCASSGPEHEQFFGPGTRLTVL.

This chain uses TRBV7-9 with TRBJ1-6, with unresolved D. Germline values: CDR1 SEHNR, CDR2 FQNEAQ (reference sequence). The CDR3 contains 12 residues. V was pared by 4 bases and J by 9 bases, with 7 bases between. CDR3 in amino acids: CASSSLGSPLHF. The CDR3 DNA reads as TGTGCCAGCAGCTCCCTTGGTTCACCCCTCCACTTT.

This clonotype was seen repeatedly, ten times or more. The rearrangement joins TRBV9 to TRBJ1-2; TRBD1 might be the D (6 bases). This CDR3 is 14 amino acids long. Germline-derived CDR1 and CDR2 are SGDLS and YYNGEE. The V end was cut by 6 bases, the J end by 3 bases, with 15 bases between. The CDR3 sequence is CASTPWDTDYGYTF. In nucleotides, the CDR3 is TGTGCCAGCACCCCATGGGACACGGACTATGGCTACACCTTC.

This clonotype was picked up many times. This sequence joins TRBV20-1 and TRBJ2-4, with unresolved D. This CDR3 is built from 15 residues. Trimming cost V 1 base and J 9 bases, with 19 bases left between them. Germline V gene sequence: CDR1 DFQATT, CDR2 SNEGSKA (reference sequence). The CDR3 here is CSARGSGARRSIQYF. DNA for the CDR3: TGCAGTGCTAGAGGTTCGGGCGCCCGAAGGAGCATTCAGTACTTC.

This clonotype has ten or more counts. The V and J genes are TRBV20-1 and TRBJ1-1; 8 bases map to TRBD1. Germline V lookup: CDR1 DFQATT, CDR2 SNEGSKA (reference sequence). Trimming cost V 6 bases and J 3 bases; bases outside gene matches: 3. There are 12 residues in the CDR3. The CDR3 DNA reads TGCAGTGCCCGACAGGGGCACACTGAAGCTTTCTTT. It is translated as CSARQGHTEAFF.

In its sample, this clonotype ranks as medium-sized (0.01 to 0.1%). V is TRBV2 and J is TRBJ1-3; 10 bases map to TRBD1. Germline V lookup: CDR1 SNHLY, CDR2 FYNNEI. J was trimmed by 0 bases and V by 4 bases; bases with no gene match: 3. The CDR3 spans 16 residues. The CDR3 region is CASSGTGGSSGNTIYF. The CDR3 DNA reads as TGTGCCAGCAGTGGGACAGGGGGAAGCTCTGGAAACACCATATATTTT. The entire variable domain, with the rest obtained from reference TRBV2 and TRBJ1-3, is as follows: EPEVTQTPSHQVTQMGQEVILRCVPISNHLYFYWYRQILGQKVEFLVSFYNNEISEKSEIFDDQFSVERPDGSNFTLKIRSTKLEDSAMYFCASSGTGGSSGNTIYFGEGSWLTVV.

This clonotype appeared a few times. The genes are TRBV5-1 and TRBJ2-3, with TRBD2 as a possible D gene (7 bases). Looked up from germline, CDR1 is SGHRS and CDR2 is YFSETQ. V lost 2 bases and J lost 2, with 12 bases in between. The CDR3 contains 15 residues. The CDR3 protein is CASSFGGANTDTQYF. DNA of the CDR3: TGCGCCAGCAGCTTTGGGGGGGCGAACACAGATACGCAGTATTTT.

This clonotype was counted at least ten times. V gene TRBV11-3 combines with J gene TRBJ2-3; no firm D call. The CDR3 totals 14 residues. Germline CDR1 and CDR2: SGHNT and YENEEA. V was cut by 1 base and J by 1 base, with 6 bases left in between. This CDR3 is CASSLAGGTDTQYF. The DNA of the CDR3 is TGTGCCAGCAGCTTAGCCGGTGGCACAGATACGCAGTATTTT.

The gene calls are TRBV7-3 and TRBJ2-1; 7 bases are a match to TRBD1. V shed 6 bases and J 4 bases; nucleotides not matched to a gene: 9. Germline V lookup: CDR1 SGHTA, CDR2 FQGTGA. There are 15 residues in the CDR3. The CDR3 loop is CASRQPGQLYNEQFF. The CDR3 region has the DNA TGTGCCAGCAGGCAACCGGGACAGCTGTACAATGAGCAGTTCTTC.

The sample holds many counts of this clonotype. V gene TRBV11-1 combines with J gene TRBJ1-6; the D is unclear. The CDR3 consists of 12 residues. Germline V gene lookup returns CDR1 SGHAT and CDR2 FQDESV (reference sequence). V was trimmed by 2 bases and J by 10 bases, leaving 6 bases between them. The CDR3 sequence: CASSLRNSPLHF. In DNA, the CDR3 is TGTGCCAGCAGCTTACGAAACTCACCCCTCCACTTT. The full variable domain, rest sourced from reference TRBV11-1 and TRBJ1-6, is EAEVAQSPRYKITEKSQAVAFWCDPISGHATLYWYRQILGQGPELLVQFQDESVVDDSQLPKDRFSAERLKGVDSTLKIQPAELGDSAMYLCASSLRNSPLHFGNGTRLTVT.

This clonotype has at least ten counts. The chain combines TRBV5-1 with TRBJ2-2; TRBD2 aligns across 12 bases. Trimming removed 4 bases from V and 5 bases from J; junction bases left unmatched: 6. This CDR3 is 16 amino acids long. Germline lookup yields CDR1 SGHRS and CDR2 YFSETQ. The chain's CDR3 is CASSTGLAGSTGELFF. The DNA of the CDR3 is TGCGCCAGCAGCACCGGACTAGCGGGGAGTACCGGGGAGCTGTTTTTT.

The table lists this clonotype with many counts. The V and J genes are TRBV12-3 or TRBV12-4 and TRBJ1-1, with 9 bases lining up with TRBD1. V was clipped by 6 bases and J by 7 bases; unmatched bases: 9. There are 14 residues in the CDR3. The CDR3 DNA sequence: TGTGCCAGCAGAGTAAACCCGGGACAGGGTGAAGCTTTCTTT. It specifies CASRVNPGQGEAFF.

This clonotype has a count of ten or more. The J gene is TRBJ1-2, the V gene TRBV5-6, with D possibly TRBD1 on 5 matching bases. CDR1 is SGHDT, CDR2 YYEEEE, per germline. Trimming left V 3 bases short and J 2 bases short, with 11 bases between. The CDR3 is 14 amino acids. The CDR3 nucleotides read TGTGCCAGCAGCTGGGGCGGGGTAAACTATGGCTACACCTTC. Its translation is CASSWGGVNYGYTF.

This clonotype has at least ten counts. The chain's CDR3 is CASVPGGRDEQYF. DNA of the CDR3: TGTGCCAGCGTTCCAGGCGGGAGAGACGAGCAGTACTTC. This chain joins TRBV7-2 and TRBJ2-7, with TRBD2 matching over 7 bases. Germline CDR1 reads SGHTA; CDR2 reads FQGNSA. The CDR3 length is 13 residues. V shed 8 bases and J 5 bases; nucleotides not matched to a gene: 9.

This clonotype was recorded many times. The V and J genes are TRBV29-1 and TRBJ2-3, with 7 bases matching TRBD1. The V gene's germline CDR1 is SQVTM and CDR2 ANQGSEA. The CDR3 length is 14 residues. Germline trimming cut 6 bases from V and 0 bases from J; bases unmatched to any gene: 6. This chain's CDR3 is CSVSRGLSTDTQYF. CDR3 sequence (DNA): TGCAGCGTAAGCAGGGGGTTAAGCACAGATACGCAGTATTTT.

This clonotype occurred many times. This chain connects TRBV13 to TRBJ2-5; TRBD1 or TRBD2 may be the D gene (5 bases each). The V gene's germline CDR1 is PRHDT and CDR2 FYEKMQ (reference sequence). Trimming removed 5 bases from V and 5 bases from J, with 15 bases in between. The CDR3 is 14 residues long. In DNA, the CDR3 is TGTGCCAGCAGCCACCCGAGGGGCGGGGAGACCCAGTACTTC. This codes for CASSHPRGGETQYF.

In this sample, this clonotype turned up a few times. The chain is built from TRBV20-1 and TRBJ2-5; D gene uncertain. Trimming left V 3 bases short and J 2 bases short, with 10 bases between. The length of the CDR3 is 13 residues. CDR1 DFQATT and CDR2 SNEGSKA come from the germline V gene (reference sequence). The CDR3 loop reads CSASDARQETQYF. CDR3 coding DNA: TGCAGTGCTAGTGATGCGCGACAAGAGACCCAGTACTTC.

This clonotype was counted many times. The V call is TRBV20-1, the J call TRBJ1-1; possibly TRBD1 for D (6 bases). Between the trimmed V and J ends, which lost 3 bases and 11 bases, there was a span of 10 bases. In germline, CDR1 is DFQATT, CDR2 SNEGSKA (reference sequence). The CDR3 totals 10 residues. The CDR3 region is CSARGGPAFF. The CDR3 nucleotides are TGCAGTGCTAGGGGGGGGCCTGCTTTCTTT.